One and the same sample provided the 19 T cell receptor beta chains below, sequenced in a study of blood T cell repertoires in COVID-19. Measured with immunoSEQ multiplex PCR; TCRdb has only the in-frame clones, and not every one. The sample contains 300,000 or so clones, over 80% of which appear only once. Sequenced material: peripheral blood. The receptors were gathered from a woman aged 50 to 60 with active or convalescent COVID-19.

The chain recombines TRBV11-2 with TRBJ2-2; possible D gene TRBD1, 6 bases. V was cut by 5 bases and J by 2 bases, with 12 bases left in between. CDR1 SGHAT and CDR2 FQNNGV come from the germline V gene. The CDR3 consists of 15 residues. CDR3 in amino acids: CASSPGTFNTGELFF. In nucleotides, the CDR3 is TGTGCCAGCAGCCCCGGGACATTTAACACCGGGGAGCTGTTTTTT.

The chain is built from TRBV30 and TRBJ2-1, with TRBD2 as a possible D gene (6 bases). Trimming pared 2 bases from V and 0 bases from J, leaving 11 bases between. The CDR3 has 15 residues. Germline values: CDR1 GTSNPN, CDR2 SVGIG (reference sequence). The CDR3 here is CAWSPSVSSYNEQFF. In DNA form, the CDR3 reads TGTGCCTGGAGTCCTAGCGTTAGCTCCTACAATGAGCAGTTCTTC. Full variable domain (rest looked up from reference TRBV30 and TRBJ2-1): SQTIHQWPATLVQPVGSPLSLECTVEGTSNPNLYWYRQAAGRGLQLLFYSVGIGQISSEVPQNLSASRPQDRQFILSSKKLLLSDSGFYLCAWSPSVSSYNEQFFGPGTRLTVL.

V and J are TRBV30 and TRBJ2-1; D is perhaps TRBD2 (6 bases). CDR1 GTSNPN and CDR2 SVGIG come from the germline V gene (reference sequence). This CDR3 contains 14 residues. V shed 4 bases and J shed 6 bases, with 16 bases lying between them. CDR3 DNA sequence: TGTGCCTGGACGGTCGGGAGTGGCAGCAATGAGCAGTTCTTC. Translated: CAWTVGSGSNEQFF.

V is TRBV11-2 and J is TRBJ2-7, with no clear D. This CDR3 is 14 amino acids long. Deletions cut 0 bases from V and 6 bases from J, with 12 bases between. Germline V gene sequence: CDR1 SGHAT, CDR2 FQNNGV. This CDR3 reads CASSLDRNPVEQYF. In DNA form, the CDR3 reads TGTGCCAGCAGCTTAGATCGTAACCCGGTCGAGCAGTACTTC. Variable domain in full (rest from reference TRBV11-2 and TRBJ2-7): EAGVAQSPRYKIIEKRQSVAFWCNPISGHATLYWYQQILGQGPKLLIQFQNNGVVDDSQLPKDRFSAERLKGVDSTLKIQPAKLEDSAVYLCASSLDRNPVEQYFGPGTRLTVT.

The J gene is TRBJ2-1, the V gene TRBV5-4; D is perhaps TRBD1 (7 bases). The CDR3 contains 16 residues. Trimming stripped 3 bases from V and 6 bases from J, with 19 bases between. Germline CDR1 and CDR2: SGHNT and YYREEE (reference sequence). For the CDR3, the DNA is TGTGCCAGCAGCTGGGGGAGCGGCCAGGGGGGCAATGAGCAGTTCTTC. Residues: CASSWGSGQGGNEQFF. The full variable domain, its missing parts supplied by reference TRBV5-4 and TRBJ2-1, is ETGVTQSPTHLIKTRGQQVTLRCSSQSGHNTVSWYQQALGQGPQFIFQYYREEENGRGNFPPRFSGLQFPNYSSELNVNALELDDSALYLCASSWGSGQGGNEQFFGPGTRLTVL.

The V gene is TRBV7-2, the J gene TRBJ2-5; perhaps TRBD2 as D (6 bases). The CDR3 has 13 residues. V shed 4 bases and J shed 2 bases, with 8 bases lying between them. Germline V gene sequence: CDR1 SGHTA, CDR2 FQGNSA. In nucleotides, the CDR3 is TGTGCCAGCAGCTCCCTAGCGCAAGAGACCCAGTACTTC. Amino acids: CASSSLAQETQYF.

The chain couples TRBV5-1 to TRBJ2-2; TRBD2 agrees at 9 bases. Per germline, CDR1 SGHRS and CDR2 YFSETQ. This CDR3 spans 15 amino acids. The ends lost 7 bases at V and 6 bases at J; junction bases unmatched: 10. The CDR3 DNA reads TGCGCCAGCGGCTATAGCGGGAGAGTTGCCGGGGAGCTGTTTTTT. Its protein product is CASGYSGRVAGELFF.

This clone was found a few times. This rearrangement joins TRBV5-1 to TRBJ2-3; D gene ambiguous. The ends were cut back, 5 bases at V and 1 base at J, with 14 bases in the middle. CDR3 size: 15 residues. CDR1 and CDR2 (germline): SGHRS, YFSETQ. The CDR3 is CASRDMAAGTDTQYF. The CDR3 coding sequence is TGCGCCAGCAGAGACATGGCAGCTGGCACAGATACGCAGTATTTT.

V gene TRBV14 combines with J gene TRBJ1-3, with 9 bases lining up with TRBD1. The CDR3 loop spans 19 amino acids. CDR1 SGHDN and CDR2 FVKESK come from the germline V gene. V lost 0 bases, J lost 2 bases, and 11 bases stayed unmatched. The CDR3 here is CASSQDAFGTGSPGNTIYF. CDR3 nucleotide sequence: TGTGCCAGCAGCCAAGATGCGTTCGGGACAGGGAGTCCTGGAAACACCATATATTTT. The full variable domain, completed using reference TRBV14 and TRBJ1-3, is EAGVTQFPSHSVIEKGQTVTLRCDPISGHDNLYWYRRVMGKEIKFLLHFVKESKQDESGMPNNRFLAERTGGTYSTLKVQPAELEDSGVYFCASSQDAFGTGSPGNTIYFGEGSWLTVV.

J is TRBJ1-2 and V is TRBV6-5; TRBD1 might be the D (5 bases). V was pared by 2 bases and J by 8 bases, with 12 bases between. Germline V gene sequence: CDR1 MNHEY, CDR2 SVGAGI. The CDR3 runs to 13 residues. CDR3 residues: CASSYGGREGYTF. CDR3 coding DNA: TGTGCCAGCAGTTACGGCGGCAGGGAAGGCTACACCTTC.

The J gene is TRBJ2-7, the V gene TRBV3-1 (or the pseudogene TRBV3-2); TRBD2 matches at 11 bases. This CDR3 is built from 17 residues. J was trimmed by 1 base and V by 3 bases; bases with no gene match: 8. CDR1 is LGHDT and CDR2 is YNNKEL in the germline V gene (reference sequence). The CDR3 bases are TGTGCCAGCAGCCAGCCCCCAGGGACTAGCGGATCCTACGAGCAGTACTTC. It encodes CASSQPPGTSGSYEQYF.

The chain combines TRBV5-4 with TRBJ2-1; 7 nucleotides match TRBD2. The V gene end was trimmed by 0 bases and the J gene end by 7 bases; junction bases not matched to a gene: 16. Germline CDR1 reads SGHNT; CDR2 reads YYREEE (reference sequence). The CDR3 contains 18 residues. The CDR3 DNA sequence: TGTGCCAGCAGCTTGGGGGTCCTAGGAGGGAGGGCCGAGAATGAGCAGTTCTTC. Translation: CASSLGVLGGRAENEQFF.

The chain recombines TRBV9 with TRBJ2-1, with D possibly being TRBD2 (5 bases). This CDR3 comprises 16 residues. The V gene lost 3 bases and the J gene lost 8 bases, with 21 bases spanning the gap. Germline V gives CDR1 SGDLS, CDR2 YYNGEE. In DNA, the CDR3 is TGTGCCAGCAGCGGCAGTGATTGGTTGAGGGCGGATGAGCAGTTCTTC. Protein sequence: CASSGSDWLRADEQFF.

J is TRBJ2-3 and V is TRBV5-1; 8 bases match TRBD1. Germline-derived CDR1 and CDR2 are SGHRS and YFSETQ. The trim removed 4 bases at V and 8 bases at J, leaving 6 bases unmatched. CDR3 length equals 13 residues. The CDR3, as DNA: TGCGCCAGCAGCGCAGGACAGGGCATTACGCAGTATTTT. It codes for CASSAGQGITQYF.

The chain is built from TRBV30 and TRBJ1-2, with 7 nucleotides matching TRBD1. The CDR3 covers 11 residues. Per the germline V gene, CDR1 is GTSNPN and CDR2 is SVGIG (reference sequence). For the CDR3, the DNA is TGTGGGGTAGGACAGGACTATGGCTACACCTTC. Amino acids: CGVGQDYGYTF.

This chain connects TRBV15 to TRBJ1-4, with unresolved D. Germline CDR1 reads LNHNV; CDR2 reads YYDKDF (reference sequence). The CDR3 runs to 15 residues. Trimming pared 0 bases from V and 7 bases from J, leaving 12 bases between. The DNA of the CDR3 is TGTGCCACCAGCAGAGATCAGACATACGGTGAAAAACTGTTTTTT. Translation: CATSRDQTYGEKLFF.

The chain carries TRBV27 and TRBJ1-3; TRBD1 agrees at 9 bases. V trimming: 2 bases; J trimming: 6 bases; junction bases outside the gene matches: 5. The V gene's germline CDR1 is MNHEY and CDR2 SMNVEV (reference sequence). The CDR3 contains 15 residues. The CDR3 nucleotides read TGTGCCAGCAGTTTAACAGGACAGGGGACAAACACCATATATTTT. Amino acids: CASSLTGQGTNTIYF.

This clone turned up a few times. The CDR3 is CASSVMGQGNNEQFF. DNA of the CDR3: TGTGCCAGCAGCGTTATGGGACAGGGGAACAATGAGCAGTTCTTC. V gene TRBV11-2 combines with J gene TRBJ2-1; TRBD1 aligns across 10 bases. V was pared by 5 bases and J by 5 bases, with 6 bases of the junction left unmatched. Germline V CDR1 and CDR2: SGHAT, FQNNGV. The CDR3 covers 15 residues.

The chain couples TRBV19 to TRBJ1-2; D may be TRBD1 (6 bases). Trimming removed 3 bases from V and 4 bases from J, with 18 bases in between. Germline CDR1 reads LNHDA; CDR2 reads SQIVND (reference sequence). The CDR3 runs 16 residues. In nucleotides, the CDR3 is TGTGCCAGTAGTATTCGGGCGGGGGCATCGGGCTATGGCTACACCTTC. Its translation: CASSIRAGASGYGYTF.